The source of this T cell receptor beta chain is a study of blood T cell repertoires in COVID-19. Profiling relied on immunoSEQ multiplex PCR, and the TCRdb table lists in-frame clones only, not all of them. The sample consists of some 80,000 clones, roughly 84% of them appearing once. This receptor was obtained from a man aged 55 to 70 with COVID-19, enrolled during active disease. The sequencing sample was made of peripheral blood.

CDR3 residues: CASSLVGIAGQNGDTGELFF. The CDR3 DNA reads as TGTGCCAGCAGTTTGGTAGGGATAGCGGGCCAAAACGGGGACACCGGGGAGCTGTTTTTT. The J gene is TRBJ2-2, the V gene TRBV28, with 7 positions matching TRBD2. Germline-derived CDR1 and CDR2 are MDHEN and SYDVKM. Trimming at V came to 3 bases and at J to 3 bases, leaving 19 bases not matched to a gene. The CDR3 sequence is 20 residues long.